This T cell receptor (beta chain) was captured by sequencing in a study of PD-L1 blockade in urothelial cancer. Study background: The analyses of blood took place 3 weeks (second dose) and 6 weeks after treatment start.

Some clones are missing from TCRdb's copy, which holds only in-frame ones; the method was immunoSEQ multiplex PCR. The sample has some 52,000 clones; roughly 80% are singletons. This CDR3 region has 15 residues. The V gene end was trimmed by 5 bases and the J gene end by 6 bases; junction bases not matched to a gene: 10. The germline V gene encodes CDR1 SGHTA and CDR2 FQGNSA. The source was PBMCs, collected around atezolizumab (anti-PD-L1) treatment. This chain joins TRBV7-2 and TRBJ2-3; 8 bases map to TRBD2. This receptor was taken from a man in his 70s with urothelial cancer. CDR3 loop: CASSVLSGVADTQYF. The CDR3 DNA reads as TGTGCCAGCAGCGTACTTAGCGGGGTGGCGGATACGCAGTATTTT.